Only one count was recorded for the clone carrying this T cell receptor (beta chain). This sample stems from a study of CD8 T cells in Susac syndrome. Random hexamers were used to reverse transcribe about 0.5 to 1 ug of RNA. Multiplex immunoSEQ PCR targeted 54 Vbeta and 13 Jbeta TCR beta segments. One entry per CDR3 protein results from TCRdb running MiXCR on the immunoSEQ multiplex PCR reads. The sample contains some 190,000 distinct CDR3 sequences, about 93% of which appear only once. V was clipped by 4 bases and J by 4 bases, with 7 bases between them. CDR1 is SGHTA, CDR2 FQGNSA, per germline. The CDR3 has 13 amino acids.

Sequencing was carried out using CD4+ T cells from PBMCs. The sequence derives from a human donor in good health. The V gene is TRBV7-2, the J gene TRBJ2-2; D uncertain. CDR3 protein: CASSSQATGELFF. DNA for the CDR3: TGTGCCAGCAGCTCCCAGGCCACCGGGGAGCTGTTTTTT.